This T cell receptor beta chain is from a study of cytotoxic CD8 clonotypes in ibrutinib-treated CLL. Study information: IGHV unmutated 17 to 18; relapsed/refractory approximately 10; treatment-naive more than 14. The study's findings and limits: Sampling time points were not equivalent between sustained-remission and progressing patients.

On this clone: What it binds is not known.

TCRdb's copy holds only in-frame clones and misses some; the assay was immunoSEQ multiplex PCR. The data hold 20,000 to 30,000 clones, with roughly 71% observed a single time. Germline V gives CDR1 SGHTA, CDR2 FQGNSA. The CDR3 is made up of 14 amino acids. V lost 5 bases and J lost 0, with 8 bases in between. The sample here was PBMCs, taken after 12 months of ibrutinib treatment. This sequence originates from a human donor with chronic lymphocytic leukemia. This chain links TRBV7-2 with TRBJ1-3; TRBD1 might be the D (6 bases). The DNA of the CDR3 is TGTGCCAGCAGCACAGGGAGCTCTGGAAACACCATATATTTT. This gives the protein CASSTGSSGNTIYF.